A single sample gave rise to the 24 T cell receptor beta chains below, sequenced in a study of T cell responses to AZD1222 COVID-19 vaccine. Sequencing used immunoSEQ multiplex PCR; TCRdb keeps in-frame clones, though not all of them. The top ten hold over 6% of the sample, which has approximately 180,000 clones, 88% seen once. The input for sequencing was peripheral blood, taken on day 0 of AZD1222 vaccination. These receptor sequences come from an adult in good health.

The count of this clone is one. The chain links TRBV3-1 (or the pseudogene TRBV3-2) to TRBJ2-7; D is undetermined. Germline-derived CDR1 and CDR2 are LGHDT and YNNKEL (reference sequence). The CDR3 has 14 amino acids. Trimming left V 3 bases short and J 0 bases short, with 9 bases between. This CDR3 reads CASSQDRISYEQYF. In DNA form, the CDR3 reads TGTGCCAGCAGCCAGGATCGGATCTCCTACGAGCAGTACTTC.

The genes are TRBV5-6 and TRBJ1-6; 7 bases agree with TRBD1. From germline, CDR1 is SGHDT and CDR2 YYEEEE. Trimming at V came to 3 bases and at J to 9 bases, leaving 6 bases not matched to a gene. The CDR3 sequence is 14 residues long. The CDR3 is CASSWDRETSPLHF. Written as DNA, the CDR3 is TGTGCCAGCAGCTGGGACAGAGAGACTTCACCCCTCCACTTT.

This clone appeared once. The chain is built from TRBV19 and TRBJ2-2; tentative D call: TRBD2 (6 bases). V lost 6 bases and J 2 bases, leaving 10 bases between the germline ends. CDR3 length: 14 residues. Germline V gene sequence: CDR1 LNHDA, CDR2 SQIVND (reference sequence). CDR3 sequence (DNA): TGTGCCAGTAGGTTGGGGGGAAACACCGGGGAGCTGTTTTTT. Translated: CASRLGGNTGELFF. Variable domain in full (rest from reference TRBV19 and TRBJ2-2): DGGITQSPKYLFRKEGQNVTLSCEQNLNHDAMYWYRQDPGQGLRLIYYSQIVNDFQKGDIAEGYSVSREKKESFPLTVTSAQKNPTAFYLCASRLGGNTGELFFGEGSRLTVL.

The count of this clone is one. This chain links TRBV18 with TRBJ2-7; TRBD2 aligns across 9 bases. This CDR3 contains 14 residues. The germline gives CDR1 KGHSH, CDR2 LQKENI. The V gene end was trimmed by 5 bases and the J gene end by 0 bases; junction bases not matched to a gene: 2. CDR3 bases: TGTGCCAGCTCAGTAGCGGGGGACTCCTACGAGCAGTACTTC. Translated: CASSVAGDSYEQYF.

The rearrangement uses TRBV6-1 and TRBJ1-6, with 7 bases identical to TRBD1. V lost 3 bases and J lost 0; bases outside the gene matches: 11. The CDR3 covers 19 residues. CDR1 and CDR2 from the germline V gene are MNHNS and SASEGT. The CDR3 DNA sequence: TGTGCCAGCAGTGATGGTCGGAGGGGACAGAGCTCCTATAATTCACCCCTCCACTTT. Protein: CASSDGRRGQSSYNSPLHF.

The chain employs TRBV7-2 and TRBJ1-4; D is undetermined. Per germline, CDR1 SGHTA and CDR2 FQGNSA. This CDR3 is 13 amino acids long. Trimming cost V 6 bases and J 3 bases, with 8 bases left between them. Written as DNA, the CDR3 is TGTGCCAGCAGTTATTCGGCTAATGAAAAACTGTTTTTT. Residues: CASSYSANEKLFF.

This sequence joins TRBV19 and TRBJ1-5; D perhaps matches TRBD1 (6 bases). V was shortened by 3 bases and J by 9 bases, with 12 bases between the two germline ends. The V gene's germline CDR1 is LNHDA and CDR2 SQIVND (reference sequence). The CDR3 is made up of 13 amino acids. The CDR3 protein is CASSIRGRGPQHF. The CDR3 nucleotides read TGTGCCAGTAGTATCCGGGGGCGGGGGCCCCAGCATTTT.

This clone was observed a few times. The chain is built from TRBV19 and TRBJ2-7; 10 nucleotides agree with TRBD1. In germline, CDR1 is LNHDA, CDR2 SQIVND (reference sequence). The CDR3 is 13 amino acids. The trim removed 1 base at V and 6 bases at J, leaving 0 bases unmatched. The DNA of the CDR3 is TGTGCCAGTAGTATAGGGACAGGGGGCGAGCAGTACTTC. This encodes CASSIGTGGEQYF.

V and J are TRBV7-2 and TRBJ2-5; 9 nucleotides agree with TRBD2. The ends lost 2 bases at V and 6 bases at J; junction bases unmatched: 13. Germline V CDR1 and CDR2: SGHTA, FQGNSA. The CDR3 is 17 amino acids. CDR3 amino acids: CASSLRAPGLAAKTQYF. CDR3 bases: TGTGCCAGCAGCTTAAGGGCCCCGGGACTAGCCGCCAAGACCCAGTACTTC.

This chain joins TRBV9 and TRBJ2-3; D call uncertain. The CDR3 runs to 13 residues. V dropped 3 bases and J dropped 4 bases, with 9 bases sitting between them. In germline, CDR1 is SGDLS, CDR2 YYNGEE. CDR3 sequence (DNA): TGTGCCAGCAGCGCAGCTGTTCCAGATACGCAGTATTTT. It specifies CASSAAVPDTQYF.

DNA for the CDR3: TGTGCCAGCAGTCCCTTACCGGGGTCAGGCGAGACCCAGTACTTC. Amino acid sequence: CASSPLPGSGETQYF. J is TRBJ2-5 and V is TRBV27, with TRBD2 as a possible D gene (5 bases). The germline gives CDR1 MNHEY, CDR2 SMNVEV (reference sequence). Trimming removed 5 bases from V and 5 bases from J, with 18 bases in between. This CDR3 comprises 15 residues.

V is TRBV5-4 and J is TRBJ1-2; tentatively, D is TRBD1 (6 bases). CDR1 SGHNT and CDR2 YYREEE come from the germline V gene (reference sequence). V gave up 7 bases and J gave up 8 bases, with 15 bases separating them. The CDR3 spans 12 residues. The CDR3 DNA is TGTGCCAGCTCCCGACAGGATGAGGGCTACACCTTC. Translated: CASSRQDEGYTF.

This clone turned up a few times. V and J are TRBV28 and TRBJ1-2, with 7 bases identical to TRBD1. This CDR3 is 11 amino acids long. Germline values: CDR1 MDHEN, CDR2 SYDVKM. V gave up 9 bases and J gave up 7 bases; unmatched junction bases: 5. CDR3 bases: TGTGCCAGTCGACAGGGCGGTGGCTACACCTTC. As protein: CASRQGGGYTF.

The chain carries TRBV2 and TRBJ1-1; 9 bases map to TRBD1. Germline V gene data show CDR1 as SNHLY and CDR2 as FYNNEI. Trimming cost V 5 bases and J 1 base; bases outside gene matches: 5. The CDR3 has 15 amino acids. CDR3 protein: CASSLQGAENTEAFF. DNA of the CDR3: TGTGCCAGCAGTTTACAGGGGGCAGAGAACACTGAAGCTTTCTTT. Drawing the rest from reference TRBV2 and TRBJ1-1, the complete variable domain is EPEVTQTPSHQVTQMGQEVILRCVPISNHLYFYWYRQILGQKVEFLVSFYNNEISEKSEIFDDQFSVERPDGSNFTLKIRSTKLEDSAMYFCASSLQGAENTEAFFGQGTRLTVV.

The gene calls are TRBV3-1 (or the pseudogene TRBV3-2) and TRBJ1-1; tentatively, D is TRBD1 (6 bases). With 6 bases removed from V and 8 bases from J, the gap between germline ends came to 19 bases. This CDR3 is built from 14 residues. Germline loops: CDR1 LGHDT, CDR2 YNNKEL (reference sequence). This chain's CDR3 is CASRPFRGASEAFF. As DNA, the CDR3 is TGTGCCAGCAGACCCTTCCGGGGGGCATCCGAAGCTTTCTTT.

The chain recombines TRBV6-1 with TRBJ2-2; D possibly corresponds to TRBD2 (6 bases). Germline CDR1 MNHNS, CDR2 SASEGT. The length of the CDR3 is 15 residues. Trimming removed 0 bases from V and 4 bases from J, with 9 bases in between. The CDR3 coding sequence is TGTGCCAGCAGTGAAGCCCAGGAGGGCACCGGGGAGCTGTTTTTT. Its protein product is CASSEAQEGTGELFF.

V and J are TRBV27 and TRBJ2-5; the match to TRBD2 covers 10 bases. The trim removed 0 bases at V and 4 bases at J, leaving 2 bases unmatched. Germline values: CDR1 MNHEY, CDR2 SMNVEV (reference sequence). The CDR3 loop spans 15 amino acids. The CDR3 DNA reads TGTGCCAGCAGTTTATCTACTAGCGGGGTAGAGACCCAGTACTTC. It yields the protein CASSLSTSGVETQYF.

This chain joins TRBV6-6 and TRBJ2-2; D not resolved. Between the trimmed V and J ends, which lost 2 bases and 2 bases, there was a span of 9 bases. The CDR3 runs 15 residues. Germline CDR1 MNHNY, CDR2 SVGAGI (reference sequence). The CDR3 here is CASSYETPNTGELFF. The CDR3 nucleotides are TGTGCCAGCAGTTACGAGACACCTAACACCGGGGAGCTGTTTTTT.

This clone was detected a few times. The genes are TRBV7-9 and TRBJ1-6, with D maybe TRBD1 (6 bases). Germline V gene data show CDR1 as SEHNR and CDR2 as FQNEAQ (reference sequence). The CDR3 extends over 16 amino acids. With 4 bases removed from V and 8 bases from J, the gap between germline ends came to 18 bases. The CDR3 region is CASSSVRTGLDSPLHF. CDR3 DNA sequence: TGTGCCAGCAGCTCCGTACGCACAGGGTTGGATTCACCCCTCCACTTT. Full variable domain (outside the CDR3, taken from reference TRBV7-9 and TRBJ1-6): DTGVSQNPRHKITKRGQNVTFRCDPISEHNRLYWYRQTLGQGPEFLTYFQNEAQLEKSRLLSDRFSAERPKGSFSTLEIQRTEQGDSAMYLCASSSVRTGLDSPLHFGNGTRLTVT.

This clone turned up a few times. The CDR3, as DNA: TGTGCCAGCAGCTCGGGACTAGCGGGGGAATTTGAGCAGTTCTTC. It encodes CASSSGLAGEFEQFF. The chain links TRBV5-4 to TRBJ2-1; 14 bases are shared with TRBD2. CDR1 SGHNT and CDR2 YYREEE come from the germline V gene (reference sequence). With 3 bases clipped from V and 9 bases from J, the junction kept 5 bases outside the gene matches. The CDR3 has 15 residues.

The CDR3 bases are TGTGCCAGCAGTCGGGACAGCGAAAACATTCAGTACTTC. Translating gives CASSRDSENIQYF. This chain uses TRBV7-9 with TRBJ2-4, with 7 bases fitting TRBD1. The CDR3 totals 13 residues. Losses at the gene ends were 6 bases for V and 5 bases for J; bases not matched to a gene: 4. In germline, CDR1 is SEHNR, CDR2 FQNEAQ (reference sequence).

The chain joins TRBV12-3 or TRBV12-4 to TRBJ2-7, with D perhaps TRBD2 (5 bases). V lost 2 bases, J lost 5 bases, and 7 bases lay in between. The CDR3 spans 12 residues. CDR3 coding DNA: TGTGCCAGCAGTTTATCGGGGAACGAGCAGTACTTC. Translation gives CASSLSGNEQYF.

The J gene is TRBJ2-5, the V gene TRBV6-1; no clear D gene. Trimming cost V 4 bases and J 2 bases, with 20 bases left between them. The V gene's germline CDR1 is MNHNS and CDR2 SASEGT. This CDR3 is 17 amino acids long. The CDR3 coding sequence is TGTGCCAGCAGTGGACTGGGGTCAAGGGCCTTACAAGAGACCCAGTACTTC. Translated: CASSGLGSRALQETQYF.

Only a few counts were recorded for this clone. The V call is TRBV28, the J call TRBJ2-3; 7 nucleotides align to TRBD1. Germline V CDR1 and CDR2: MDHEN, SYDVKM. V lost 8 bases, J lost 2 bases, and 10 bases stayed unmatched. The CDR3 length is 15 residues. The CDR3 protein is CASPPRQGDTDTQYF. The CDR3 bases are TGTGCCAGCCCCCCGCGCCAGGGGGACACAGATACGCAGTATTTT.